The 10 T cell receptor beta chains listed next were all sequenced from one sample in a study of regulatory T cells in long-lasting Graves disease. To make TCR beta libraries, researchers used iRepertoire HTBI primers and Arm-PCR of CDR3 regions. TCRdb ran MiXCR on the multiplex PCR reads and lists one entry per CDR3 protein. The sample lists roughly 500,000 distinct CDR3 sequences, more than 20% occurring once. As to time point: persistent/refractory GD, antithyroid drugs over 5 years with positive TRAb. There was RNA extracted from PBMCs, and the TCR library was made from it. The sequencing used peripheral blood mononuclear cells (PBMCs), collected when the disease was refractory, from a patient treated with antithyroid drugs. The receptors here all came from a female donor with Graves disease.

This clonotype was seen at least ten times. The CDR3 here is CASGGINEQYF. The CDR3 DNA sequence: TGTGCCAGCGGAGGTATCAACGAGCAGTACTTC. This chain links TRBV12-3 or TRBV12-4 with TRBJ2-7, with D perhaps TRBD2 (5 bases). The CDR3 runs to 11 residues. The V end lost 8 bases, the J end lost 5 bases, and 10 bases lay between the germline ends.

A word on this clonotype: A single base separates this from a much larger clone, so it may be a read error. The chain links TRBV27 to TRBJ2-5, with a weak D call TRBD1 (5 bases). Per the germline V gene, CDR1 is MNHEY and CDR2 is SMNVEV (reference sequence). The CDR3 contains 12 residues. V was pared by 6 bases and J by 4 bases, with 9 bases between. In nucleotides, the CDR3 is TGTGCCAGCAGCAAAAGGGGAGAGACCCAGTACTTC. As protein: CASSKRGETQYF.

Many counts were recorded for this clonotype. V gene TRBV6-1 combines with J gene TRBJ1-5, with a possible D match to TRBD1 (6 bases). The V end was cut by 6 bases, the J end by 0 bases, with 18 bases between. The CDR3 contains 17 residues. Per the germline V gene, CDR1 is MNHNS and CDR2 is SASEGT. CDR3 nucleotides: TGTGCCAGCAGGATGGGGACACCTGGAATTAGCAATCAGCCCCAGCATTTT. Protein sequence: CASRMGTPGISNQPQHF.

This sequence joins TRBV7-9 and TRBJ2-1, with D tentatively TRBD1 (5 bases). Germline V gene sequence: CDR1 SEHNR, CDR2 FQNEAQ (reference sequence). This CDR3 spans 14 amino acids. The V gene lost 5 bases and the J gene lost 2 bases, with 10 bases spanning the gap. As DNA, the CDR3 is TGTGCCAGCAGCCGGACACAAACCTACAATGAGCAGTTCTTC. Translated, it gives CASSRTQTYNEQFF.

This clonotype appeared a few times. The rearrangement joins TRBV6-2 or TRBV6-3 to TRBJ2-2; D is perhaps TRBD1 (5 bases). This CDR3 region has 17 residues. Germline-derived CDR1 and CDR2 are MNHEY and SVGEGT. V was clipped by 3 bases and J by 0 bases, with 14 bases between them. The CDR3 DNA is TGTGCCAGCAGTTATCTAAAGGGGCCTACGAACACCGGGGAGCTGTTTTTT. It specifies CASSYLKGPTNTGELFF.

This chain uses TRBV5-1 with TRBJ1-1; D remains unclear. Trimming stripped 0 bases from V and 7 bases from J, with 4 bases between. Germline CDR1 SGHRS, CDR2 YFSETQ. The CDR3 spans 11 residues. The CDR3 protein is CASSLADEAFF. For the CDR3, the DNA is TGCGCCAGCAGCTTGGCGGATGAAGCTTTCTTT.

This clonotype was detected many times. The V call is TRBV27, the J call TRBJ2-7, with TRBD1 matching 8 bases. Looked up from germline, CDR1 is MNHEY and CDR2 is SMNVEV (reference sequence). There are 15 residues in the CDR3. The junction had 5 bases not matched to a gene; V was cut back by 3 bases and J by 1 base. The CDR3 DNA reads TGTGCCAGCAGTTTCTCGGACAGGGTTTCCTACGAGCAGTACTTC. Translation: CASSFSDRVSYEQYF.

This chain uses TRBV2 with TRBJ2-3, with 11 nucleotides matching TRBD2. After removal of 7 bases from V and 1 base from J, the junction contained 16 bases not matched to a gene. The CDR3 spans 19 residues. Germline CDR1 SNHLY, CDR2 FYNNEI. CDR3 DNA sequence: TGTGCCAGCATTGCACCTCTCCTACTAGCGGGAGCGCGCACAGATACGCAGTATTTT. Its translation: CASIAPLLLAGARTDTQYF.

The chain uses TRBV10-3 and TRBJ2-7, with 10 bases lining up with TRBD1. CDR1 is ENHRY, CDR2 SYGVKD, per germline. CDR3 length: 14 residues. V dropped 2 bases and J dropped 9; count of bases not matched to a gene: 7. The CDR3 DNA sequence: TGTGCCATCAGTGAGAGGGACAGGGGAGGTGGGCAGTACTTC. Translated: CAISERDRGGGQYF.

This chain uses TRBV5-1 with TRBJ2-7, with a tentative D call TRBD1 (6 bases). CDR1 is SGHRS and CDR2 is YFSETQ in the germline V gene. V was trimmed by 2 bases and J by 2 bases, leaving 11 bases between them. The CDR3 length is 14 residues. CDR3 protein: CASSFSRGTYEQYF. In DNA, the CDR3 is TGCGCCAGCAGCTTCTCCAGGGGAACCTACGAGCAGTACTTC.